These 30 T cell receptor beta chains share one sample of origin, sequenced in a study of shared clonotypes between healthy human individuals. CD8 cells classed as naive were CD45RO-negative and positively selected for CCR7, excluding terminally differentiated effector memory CD45RA+ cells. TCRdb keeps only in-frame clones here, not all; method: immunoSEQ multiplex PCR. This sample has hundreds of thousands of clones; 95% to 96% occur once, and the top ten carry about 0.11%. The sequencing input was naive CD8+ T cells sorted from blood. Receptors were obtained from a woman between 25 and 40 years old in good health.

The chain links TRBV6-5 to TRBJ1-2; D is unresolved. The CDR3 runs to 12 residues. V was cut by 5 bases and J by 7 bases, with 11 bases left in between. The germline V gene has CDR1 MNHEY and CDR2 SVGAGI. The CDR3 loop reads CASSEVGSGYTF. CDR3 bases: TGTGCCAGCAGTGAGGTGGGGAGTGGCTACACCTTC.

The rearrangement links TRBV6-1 to TRBJ1-2, with D possibly TRBD1 on 5 matching bases. Per the germline V gene, CDR1 is MNHNS and CDR2 is SASEGT. CDR3 length: 11 amino acids. V lost 10 bases to trimming and J lost 8 bases, with 14 bases between them. As DNA, the CDR3 is TGTGCCACCAAGGAAGGGGAAGGCTACACCTTC. Translating gives CATKEGEGYTF.

The gene calls are TRBV11-2 and TRBJ2-3; the D is unclear. The V end was cut by 5 bases, the J end by 2 bases, with 11 bases between. CDR1 and CDR2 (germline): SGHAT, FQNNGV. This CDR3 is built from 14 residues. DNA of the CDR3: TGTGCCAGCAGCCGAAGTACATACACAGATACGCAGTATTTT. Residues: CASSRSTYTDTQYF.

The chain has TRBV5-4 and TRBJ1-2; D gene uncertain. V was clipped by 4 bases and J by 0 bases, with 13 bases between them. Germline V gene sequence: CDR1 SGHNT, CDR2 YYREEE (reference sequence). This CDR3 has 15 amino acids. Here the CDR3 reads CASSTGLLSNYGYTF. Here the CDR3 DNA reads TGTGCCAGCAGCACCGGACTTCTTTCTAACTATGGCTACACCTTC. The whole variable domain, remainder taken from reference TRBV5-4 and TRBJ1-2, is ETGVTQSPTHLIKTRGQQVTLRCSSQSGHNTVSWYQQALGQGPQFIFQYYREEENGRGNFPPRFSGLQFPNYSSELNVNALELDDSALYLCASSTGLLSNYGYTFGSGTRLTVV.

V usage is TRBV27 and J usage is TRBJ2-7; D assignment may be TRBD1 or TRBD2 (5 bases each). V was cut by 1 base and J by 4 bases, with 11 bases left in between. The germline V gene encodes CDR1 MNHEY and CDR2 SMNVEV (reference sequence). This CDR3 contains 14 residues. The CDR3 bases are TGTGCCAGCAGTTTATATTCGAGGGGATACGAGCAGTACTTC. This codes for CASSLYSRGYEQYF.

The J gene is TRBJ1-2, the V gene TRBV27; D unclear. Germline CDR1 reads MNHEY; CDR2 reads SMNVEV (reference sequence). V lost 10 bases and J lost 2, with 11 bases in between. The CDR3 totals 12 residues. The CDR3 DNA reads as TGTGCCACCCAAAGCACCAACTATGGCTACACCTTC. This translates into CATQSTNYGYTF.

The rearrangement uses TRBV20-1 and TRBJ2-3, with D possibly matching TRBD2 (5 bases). The V end lost 8 bases, the J end lost 3 bases, and 9 bases lay between the germline ends. The CDR3 loop spans 11 amino acids. In germline, CDR1 is DFQATT, CDR2 SNEGSKA (reference sequence). As DNA, the CDR3 is TGCAGTACAGCGGATACAGATACGCAGTATTTT. The encoded protein is CSTADTDTQYF.

This clone was seen only once. V and J are TRBV13 and TRBJ2-7, with D possibly matching TRBD2 (6 bases). V was clipped by 4 bases and J by 6 bases, with 16 bases between them. The CDR3 is 14 residues long. CDR1 PRHDT and CDR2 FYEKMQ come from the germline V gene (reference sequence). The CDR3, as DNA: TGTGCCAGCAGCTACGGACAACTCGGGGGCGAGCAGTACTTC. Encoded protein: CASSYGQLGGEQYF.

This clone was found once. The chain has TRBV5-4 and TRBJ2-7, with D hard to call. The V and J ends lost 0 bases and 5 bases respectively, with 12 bases between them. The CDR3 sequence is 14 residues long. Germline CDR1 reads SGHNT; CDR2 reads YYREEE (reference sequence). The CDR3 here is CASSLGLRPDEQYF. CDR3 bases: TGTGCCAGCAGCTTGGGACTGCGGCCCGACGAGCAGTACTTC.

This clone was counted a single time. The chain couples TRBV30 to TRBJ1-2; D remains unclear. The CDR3 is made up of 12 amino acids. Germline V CDR1 and CDR2: GTSNPN, SVGIG (reference sequence). The V end lost 1 base, the J end lost 3 bases, and 6 bases lay between the germline ends. As DNA, the CDR3 is TGTGCCTGGAGTGCAGACGACTATGGCTACACCTTC. This encodes CAWSADDYGYTF. Full variable domain (outside the CDR3, taken from reference TRBV30 and TRBJ1-2): SQTIHQWPATLVQPVGSPLSLECTVEGTSNPNLYWYRQAAGRGLQLLFYSVGIGQISSEVPQNLSASRPQDRQFILSSKKLLLSDSGFYLCAWSADDYGYTFGSGTRLTVV.

The rearrangement joins TRBV7-9 to TRBJ1-2; D remains ambiguous. The CDR3 loop spans 14 amino acids. CDR1 is SEHNR, CDR2 FQNEAQ, per germline (reference sequence). V was cut by 3 bases and J by 0 bases, with 8 bases left in between. As DNA, the CDR3 is TGTGCCAGCAGCTTTTCGTCTCCTAACTATGGCTACACCTTC. Translation gives CASSFSSPNYGYTF.

This rearrangement joins TRBV5-6 to TRBJ2-1; D unclear. The CDR3 is 15 residues long. V lost 4 bases and J lost 3, with 14 bases in between. Germline CDR1 and CDR2: SGHDT and YYEEEE. DNA for the CDR3: TGTGCCAGCAGCCCCCCCCTTGGTCTCTACAATGAGCAGTTCTTC. This sequence encodes CASSPPLGLYNEQFF.

The chain employs TRBV5-1 and TRBJ1-2; the match to TRBD1 covers 8 bases. Germline values: CDR1 SGHRS, CDR2 YFSETQ. The V and J ends lost 2 bases and 7 bases, in that order; junction bases with no gene match: 16. The CDR3 covers 17 residues. CDR3 in DNA: TGCGCCAGCAGCTTTAGCGGGACAGGTGTGCCTTCGGGTGGCTACACCTTC. Translation gives CASSFSGTGVPSGGYTF.

A single count supports this clone. The chain links TRBV28 to TRBJ2-5, with D possibly TRBD1 on 5 matching bases. Germline V gives CDR1 MDHEN, CDR2 SYDVKM. Trimming left V 6 bases short and J 3 bases short, with 11 bases between. CDR3 length equals 13 residues. This CDR3 is CASSGPREETQYF. For the CDR3, the DNA is TGTGCCAGCAGCGGGCCCAGGGAAGAGACCCAGTACTTC.

This clone appeared once. No conserved phenylalanine or tryptophan is present at the end of the CDR3, so a read error is the likely explanation. No DNA is shown, since the ends of the CDR3 on it are uncertain; the CDR3 is the one TCRdb lists. The CDR3 here is CASQANVSRKTY. The V and J genes are TRBV5-5 and TRBJ1-2. The CDR3 is 12 amino acids long, termini counted. Germline loops: CDR1 SGHKS, CDR2 YYEKEE (reference sequence).

The V and J genes are TRBV19 and TRBJ1-3; D unclear. V shed 3 bases and J shed 0 bases, with 15 bases lying between them. Germline CDR1 and CDR2: LNHDA and SQIVND (reference sequence). CDR3 length: 17 amino acids. This CDR3 is CASSIGESLYSGNTIYF. The DNA of the CDR3 is TGTGCCAGTAGTATTGGGGAGAGCCTTTACTCTGGAAACACCATATATTTT.

This chain links TRBV7-9 with TRBJ2-3; D gene ambiguous. With 1 base removed from V and 3 bases from J, the gap between germline ends came to 17 bases. Germline CDR1 SEHNR, CDR2 FQNEAQ (reference sequence). The CDR3 is 17 amino acids. The CDR3 coding sequence is TGTGCCAGCAGCTTAGTCTGGGAAGACTGGCGTACAGATACGCAGTATTTT. Protein product: CASSLVWEDWRTDTQYF.

The chain has TRBV4-1 and TRBJ2-7; D is perhaps TRBD1 or TRBD2 (7 bases each). The germline V gene encodes CDR1 MGHRA and CDR2 YSYEKL. The CDR3 has 18 residues. Deletions cut 1 base from V and 0 bases from J, with 19 bases between. DNA of the CDR3: TGCGCCAGCAGCCAAGTCAGGACCAGGGGGGGACCCTCCTACGAGCAGTACTTC. It encodes CASSQVRTRGGPSYEQYF.

The chain links TRBV2 to TRBJ2-7, with 14 bases matching TRBD2. This CDR3 has 13 amino acids. V trimming: 8 bases; J trimming: 5 bases; junction bases outside the gene matches: 2. Germline-derived CDR1 and CDR2 are SNHLY and FYNNEI. The CDR3 protein is CASGGLAGDEQYF. The CDR3 DNA sequence: TGTGCCAGCGGGGGACTAGCGGGAGACGAGCAGTACTTC.

V gene TRBV2 combines with J gene TRBJ2-2; perhaps TRBD2 as D (6 bases). With 3 bases removed from V and 4 bases from J, the gap between germline ends came to 15 bases. Germline V CDR1 and CDR2: SNHLY, FYNNEI. The CDR3 is 16 amino acids. CDR3 sequence: CASSEGGVVATGELFF. CDR3 nucleotides: TGTGCCAGCAGTGAGGGGGGAGTTGTCGCCACCGGGGAGCTGTTTTTT.

The rearrangement joins TRBV29-1 to TRBJ1-1; 7 bases line up with TRBD1. The CDR3 runs 12 residues. Germline V gene sequence: CDR1 SQVTM, CDR2 ANQGSEA. Trimming took 1 base from V and 8 from J; bases not matched to a gene: 4. The CDR3 here is CSVEGDRGEAFF. The CDR3 region has the DNA TGCAGCGTTGAAGGGGACAGAGGCGAAGCTTTCTTT.

The V call is TRBV14, the J call TRBJ2-6; the D gene is possibly TRBD1 (5 bases). V was cut by 4 bases and J by 0 bases, with 10 bases left in between. The CDR3 has 16 residues. The germline gives CDR1 SGHDN, CDR2 FVKESK. CDR3 in DNA: TGTGCCAGCAGCCCGATAGGGGTCTCTGGGGCCAACGTCCTGACTTTC. It yields the protein CASSPIGVSGANVLTF.

V gene TRBV6-1 combines with J gene TRBJ2-5; 7 bases map to TRBD2. The V segment lost 2 bases and the J segment 2 bases; nucleotides outside the gene matches: 11. This CDR3 has 17 residues. CDR1 MNHNS and CDR2 SASEGT come from the germline V gene. The CDR3 coding sequence is TGTGCCAGCAGTGAATGGGGTAGCGGGCATACACAAGAGACCCAGTACTTC. Translation: CASSEWGSGHTQETQYF.

V and J are TRBV4-1 and TRBJ1-5, with D uncertain. This CDR3 contains 18 residues. V lost 1 base, J lost 2 bases, and 18 bases lay in between. The germline V gene has CDR1 MGHRA and CDR2 YSYEKL. The CDR3 bases are TGCGCCAGCAGCCAAGTTAGGACTCGCAGGATGCGCAATCAGCCCCAGCATTTT. Translated: CASSQVRTRRMRNQPQHF.

The chain joins TRBV7-6 to TRBJ2-6; TRBD1 agrees at 7 bases. Germline V lookup: CDR1 SGHVS, CDR2 FNYEAQ. The CDR3 spans 17 residues. Losses at the gene ends were 2 bases for V and 1 base for J; bases not matched to a gene: 5. The CDR3 is CASSLRDSLSGANVLTF. For the CDR3, the DNA is TGTGCCAGCAGCTTAAGGGACAGTCTTTCTGGGGCCAACGTCCTGACTTTC.

V gene TRBV27 combines with J gene TRBJ2-7, with 7 bases matching TRBD2. J gave up 7 bases and V 4 bases, and 10 bases lay outside the gene matches. The CDR3 loop spans 14 amino acids. The germline gives CDR1 MNHEY, CDR2 SMNVEV (reference sequence). In nucleotides, the CDR3 is TGTGCCAGCAGTTATCGTCTAGCGGTAAAGGAGCAGTACTTC. Residues: CASSYRLAVKEQYF.

Of note for this clone: Other DNA sequences in this sample translate to the same CDR3. The chain combines TRBV19 with TRBJ2-7, with TRBD1 matching over 9 bases. The CDR3 extends over 14 amino acids. V shed 5 bases and J 4 bases; nucleotides not matched to a gene: 6. From germline, CDR1 is LNHDA and CDR2 SQIVND (reference sequence). CDR3 sequence reads: CASSPGQGPYEQYF. CDR3 nucleotides: TGTGCCAGTAGTCCGGGACAGGGACCATACGAGCAGTACTTC.

This chain uses TRBV27 with TRBJ1-4; D might be TRBD1 (5 bases). CDR3 length equals 19 residues. The V end was cut by 0 bases, the J end by 6 bases, with 23 bases between. From germline, CDR1 is MNHEY and CDR2 SMNVEV (reference sequence). The CDR3 region has the DNA TGTGCCAGCAGTTTATCCCCACAGGTAGCTGGGCAACTTCATGAAAAACTGTTTTTT. Translating gives CASSLSPQVAGQLHEKLFF.

The chain recombines TRBV19 with TRBJ2-1, with TRBD2 identical over 8 bases. Germline lookup yields CDR1 LNHDA and CDR2 SQIVND (reference sequence). The CDR3 extends over 15 amino acids. The ends lost 5 bases at V and 3 bases at J; junction bases unmatched: 6. The CDR3 sequence is CASSLLTSVYNEQFF. Written as DNA, the CDR3 is TGTGCCAGTAGTCTCCTGACTAGCGTCTACAATGAGCAGTTCTTC. Full variable domain (rest looked up from reference TRBV19 and TRBJ2-1): DGGITQSPKYLFRKEGQNVTLSCEQNLNHDAMYWYRQDPGQGLRLIYYSQIVNDFQKGDIAEGYSVSREKKESFPLTVTSAQKNPTAFYLCASSLLTSVYNEQFFGPGTRLTVL.

V is TRBV7-9 and J is TRBJ2-1; TRBD2 matches at 9 bases. The CDR3 totals 13 residues. CDR1 SEHNR and CDR2 FQNEAQ come from the germline V gene (reference sequence). V shed 5 bases, J shed 8 bases, and the junction held 4 bases outside the gene matches. This chain's CDR3 is CASSTSGQDEQFF. The CDR3 bases are TGTGCCAGCAGCACTAGCGGGCAAGATGAGCAGTTCTTC.